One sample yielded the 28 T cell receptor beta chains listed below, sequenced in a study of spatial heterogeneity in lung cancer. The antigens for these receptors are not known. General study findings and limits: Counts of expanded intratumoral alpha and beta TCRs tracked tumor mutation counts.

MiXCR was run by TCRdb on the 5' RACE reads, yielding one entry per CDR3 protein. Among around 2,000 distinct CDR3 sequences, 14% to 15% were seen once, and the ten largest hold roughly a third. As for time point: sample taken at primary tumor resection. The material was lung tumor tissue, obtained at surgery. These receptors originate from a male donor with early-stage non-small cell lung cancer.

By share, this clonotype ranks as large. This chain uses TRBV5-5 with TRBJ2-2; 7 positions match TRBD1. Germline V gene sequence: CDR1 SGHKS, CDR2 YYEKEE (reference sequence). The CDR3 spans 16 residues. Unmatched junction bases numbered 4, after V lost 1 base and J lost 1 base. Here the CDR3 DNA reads TGTGCCAGCAGCTTGTTGACAGGGCGGAACACCGGGGAGCTGTTTTTT. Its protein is CASSLLTGRNTGELFF.

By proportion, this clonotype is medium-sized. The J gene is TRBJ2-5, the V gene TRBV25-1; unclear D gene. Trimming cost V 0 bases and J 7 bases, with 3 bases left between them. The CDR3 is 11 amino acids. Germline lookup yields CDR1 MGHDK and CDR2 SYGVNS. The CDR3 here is CASSEYGTQYF. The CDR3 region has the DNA TGTGCCAGCAGTGAATACGGGACCCAGTACTTC.

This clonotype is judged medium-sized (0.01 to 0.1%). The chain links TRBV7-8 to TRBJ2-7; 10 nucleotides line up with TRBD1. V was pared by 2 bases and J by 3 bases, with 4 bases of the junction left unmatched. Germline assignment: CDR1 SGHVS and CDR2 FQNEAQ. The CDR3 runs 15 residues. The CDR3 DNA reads TGTGCCAGCAGCTTACTATGGGACAGGGGCTACGAGCAGTACTTC. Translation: CASSLLWDRGYEQYF.

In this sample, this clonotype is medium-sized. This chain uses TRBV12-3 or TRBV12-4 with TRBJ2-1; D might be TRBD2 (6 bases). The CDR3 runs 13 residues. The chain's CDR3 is CAGGTNSYNEQFF. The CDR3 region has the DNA TGTGCGGGAGGAACAAACTCCTACAATGAGCAGTTCTTC.

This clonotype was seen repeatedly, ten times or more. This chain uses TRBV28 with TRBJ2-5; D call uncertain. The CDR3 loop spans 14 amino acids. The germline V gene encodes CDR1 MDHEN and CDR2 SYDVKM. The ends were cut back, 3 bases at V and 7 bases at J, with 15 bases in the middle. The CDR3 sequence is CASSFRVGWSTQYF. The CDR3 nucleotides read TGTGCCAGCAGTTTCCGGGTAGGGTGGTCGACCCAGTACTTC.

The CDR3, as DNA: TGTGCCAGCAGCTTGGACCTAGCGATTGACGAGCAGTACTTC. It encodes CASSLDLAIDEQYF. The rearrangement joins TRBV5-4 to TRBJ2-7; possibly TRBD2 for D (6 bases). CDR3 length: 14 residues. V lost 0 bases and J lost 5, with 12 bases in between. Germline CDR1 SGHNT, CDR2 YYREEE (reference sequence).

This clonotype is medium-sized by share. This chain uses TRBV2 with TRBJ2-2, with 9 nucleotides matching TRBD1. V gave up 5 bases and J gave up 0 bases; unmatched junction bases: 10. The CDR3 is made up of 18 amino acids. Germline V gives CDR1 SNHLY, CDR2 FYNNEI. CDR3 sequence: CASSPHGTGGANTGELFF. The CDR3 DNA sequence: TGTGCCAGCAGTCCCCACGGAACAGGGGGCGCGAACACCGGGGAGCTGTTTTTT.

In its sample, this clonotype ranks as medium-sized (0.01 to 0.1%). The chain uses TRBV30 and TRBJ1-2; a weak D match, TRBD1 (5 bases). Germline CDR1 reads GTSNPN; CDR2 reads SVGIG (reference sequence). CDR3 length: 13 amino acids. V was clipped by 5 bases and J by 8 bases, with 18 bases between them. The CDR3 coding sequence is TGTGCCTGGGACCGGGACGGGGTTTTGGGCTACACCTTC. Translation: CAWDRDGVLGYTF.

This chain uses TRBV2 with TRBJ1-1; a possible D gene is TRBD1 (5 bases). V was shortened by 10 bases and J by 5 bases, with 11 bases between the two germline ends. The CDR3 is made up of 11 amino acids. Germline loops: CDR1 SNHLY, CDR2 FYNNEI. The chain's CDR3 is CAIYGGTEAFF. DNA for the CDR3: TGTGCCATCTACGGGGGGACTGAAGCTTTCTTT.

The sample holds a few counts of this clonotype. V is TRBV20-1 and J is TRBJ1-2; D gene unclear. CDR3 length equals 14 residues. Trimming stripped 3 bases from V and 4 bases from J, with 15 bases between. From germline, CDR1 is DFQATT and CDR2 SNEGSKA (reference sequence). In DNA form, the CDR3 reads TGCAGTGCTAGCCGAGACAAGCTTGGCTATGGCTACACCTTC. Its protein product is CSASRDKLGYGYTF.

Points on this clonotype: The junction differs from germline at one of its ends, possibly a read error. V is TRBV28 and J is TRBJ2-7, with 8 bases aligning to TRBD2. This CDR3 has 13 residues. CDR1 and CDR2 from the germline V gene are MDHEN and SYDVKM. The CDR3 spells CASSLMRGATLLF. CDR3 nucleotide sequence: TGTGCCAGCAGCCTCATGCGGGGGGCCACGCTCCTCTTC.

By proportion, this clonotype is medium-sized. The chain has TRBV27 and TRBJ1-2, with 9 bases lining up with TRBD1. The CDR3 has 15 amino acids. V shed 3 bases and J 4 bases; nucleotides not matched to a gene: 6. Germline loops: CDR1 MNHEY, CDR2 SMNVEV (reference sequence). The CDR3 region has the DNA TGTGCCAGCAGTTTCGCTGACAGGGGGATCTATGGCTACACCTTC. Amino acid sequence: CASSFADRGIYGYTF.

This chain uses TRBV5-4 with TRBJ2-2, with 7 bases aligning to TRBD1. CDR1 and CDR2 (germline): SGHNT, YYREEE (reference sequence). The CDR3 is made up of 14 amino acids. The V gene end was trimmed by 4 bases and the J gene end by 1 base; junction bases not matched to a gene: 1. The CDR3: CASSRQGNTGELFF. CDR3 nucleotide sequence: TGTGCCAGCAGCCGACAGGGGAACACCGGGGAGCTGTTTTTT.

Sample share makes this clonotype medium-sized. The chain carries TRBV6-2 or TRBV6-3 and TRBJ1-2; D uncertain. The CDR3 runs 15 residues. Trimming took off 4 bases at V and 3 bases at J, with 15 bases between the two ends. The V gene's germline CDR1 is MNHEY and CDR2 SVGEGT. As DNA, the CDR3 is TGTGCCAGCAGTTCCTCAGACTGGGCTCACTATGGCTACACCTTC. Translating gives CASSSSDWAHYGYTF.

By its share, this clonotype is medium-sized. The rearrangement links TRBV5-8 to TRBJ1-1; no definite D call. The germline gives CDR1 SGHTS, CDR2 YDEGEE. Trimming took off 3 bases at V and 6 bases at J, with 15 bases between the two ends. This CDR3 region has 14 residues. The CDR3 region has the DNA TGTGCCAGCAGCTCGAGAGGAGTTGGGGCTGAAGCTTTCTTT. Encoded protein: CASSSRGVGAEAFF.

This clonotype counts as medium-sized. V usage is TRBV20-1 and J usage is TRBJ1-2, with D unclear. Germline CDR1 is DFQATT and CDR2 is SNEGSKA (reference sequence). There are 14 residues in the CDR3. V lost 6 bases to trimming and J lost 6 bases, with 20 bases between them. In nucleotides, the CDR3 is TGCAGTGCAATAGGGAGGATCGGGTTCCATGGCTACACCTTC. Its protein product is CSAIGRIGFHGYTF.

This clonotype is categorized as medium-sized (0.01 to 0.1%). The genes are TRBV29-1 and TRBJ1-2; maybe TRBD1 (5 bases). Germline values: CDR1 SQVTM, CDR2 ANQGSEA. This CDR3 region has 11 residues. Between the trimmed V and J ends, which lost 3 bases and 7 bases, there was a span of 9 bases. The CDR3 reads CSVESRAGYTF. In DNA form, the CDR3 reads TGCAGCGTTGAGAGCAGGGCTGGCTACACCTTC.

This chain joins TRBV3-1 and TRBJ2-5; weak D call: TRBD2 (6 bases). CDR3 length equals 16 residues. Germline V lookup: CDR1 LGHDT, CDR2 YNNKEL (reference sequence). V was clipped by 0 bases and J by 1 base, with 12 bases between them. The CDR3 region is CASSQDPGGIQETQYF. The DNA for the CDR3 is TGTGCCAGCAGCCAAGACCCAGGAGGGATCCAAGAGACCCAGTACTTC.

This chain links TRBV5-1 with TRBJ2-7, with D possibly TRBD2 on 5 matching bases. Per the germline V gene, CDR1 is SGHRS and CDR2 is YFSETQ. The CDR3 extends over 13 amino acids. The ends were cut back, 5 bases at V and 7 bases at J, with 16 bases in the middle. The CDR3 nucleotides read TGCGCCAGCAGTATCGGCAGGCCGGGGGAGCAGTACTTC. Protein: CASSIGRPGEQYF.

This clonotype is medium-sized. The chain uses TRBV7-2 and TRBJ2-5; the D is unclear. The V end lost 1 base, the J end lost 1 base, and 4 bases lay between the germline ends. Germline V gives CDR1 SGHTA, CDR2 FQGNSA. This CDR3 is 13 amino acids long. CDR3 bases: TGTGCCAGCAGCTTAGGGGTCCAAGAGACCCAGTACTTC. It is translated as CASSLGVQETQYF.

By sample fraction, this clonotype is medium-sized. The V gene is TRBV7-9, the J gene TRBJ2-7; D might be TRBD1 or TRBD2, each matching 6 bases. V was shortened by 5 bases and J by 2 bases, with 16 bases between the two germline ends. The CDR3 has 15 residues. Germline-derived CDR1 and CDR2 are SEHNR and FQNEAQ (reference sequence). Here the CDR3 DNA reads TGTGCCAGCAGCCCAATGGGGGGCGGAGCCTACGAGCAGTACTTC. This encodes CASSPMGGGAYEQYF.

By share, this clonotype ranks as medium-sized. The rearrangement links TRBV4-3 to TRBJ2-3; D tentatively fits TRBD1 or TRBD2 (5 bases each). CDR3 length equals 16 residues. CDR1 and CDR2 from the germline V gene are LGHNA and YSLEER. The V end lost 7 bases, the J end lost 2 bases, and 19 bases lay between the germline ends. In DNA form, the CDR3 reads TGCGCCAGCACCGAAAGTATTGGGACGGTCACAGATACGCAGTATTTT. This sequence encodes CASTESIGTVTDTQYF.

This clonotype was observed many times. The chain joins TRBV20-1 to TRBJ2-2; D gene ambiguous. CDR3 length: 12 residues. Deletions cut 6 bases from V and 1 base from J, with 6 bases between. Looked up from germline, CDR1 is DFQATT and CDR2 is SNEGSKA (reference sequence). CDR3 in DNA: TGCAGTGCCGGAAAGAACACCGGGGAGCTGTTTTTT. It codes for CSAGKNTGELFF.

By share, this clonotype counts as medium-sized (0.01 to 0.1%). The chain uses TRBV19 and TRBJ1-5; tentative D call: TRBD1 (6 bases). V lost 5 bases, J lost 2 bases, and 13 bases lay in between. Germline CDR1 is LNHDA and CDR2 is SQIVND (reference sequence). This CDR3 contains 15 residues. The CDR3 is CASSSVRQGNQPQHF. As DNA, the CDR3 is TGTGCCAGTAGTTCGGTACGACAGGGCAATCAGCCCCAGCATTTT.

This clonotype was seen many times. The CDR3 DNA reads as TGTGCCAGCAGCCCCGGAGGACTAGGACGAGGGGAGACCCAGTACTTC. Its translation is CASSPGGLGRGETQYF. The rearrangement joins TRBV7-2 to TRBJ2-5; 7 bases agree with TRBD2. CDR1 and CDR2 from the germline V gene are SGHTA and FQGNSA. The trim removed 5 bases at V and 5 bases at J, leaving 14 bases unmatched. This CDR3 is 16 amino acids long.

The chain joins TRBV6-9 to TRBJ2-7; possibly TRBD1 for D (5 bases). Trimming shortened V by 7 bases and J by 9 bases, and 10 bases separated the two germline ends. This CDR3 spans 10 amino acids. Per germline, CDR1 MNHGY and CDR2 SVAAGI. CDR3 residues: CASTPRVQYF. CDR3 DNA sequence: TGTGCCAGCACCCCCAGGGTGCAGTACTTC.

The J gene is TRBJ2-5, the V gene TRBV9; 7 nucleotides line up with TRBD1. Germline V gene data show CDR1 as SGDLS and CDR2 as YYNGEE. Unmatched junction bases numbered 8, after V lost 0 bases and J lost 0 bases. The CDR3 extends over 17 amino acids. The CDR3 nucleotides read TGTGCCAGCAGCGTAGCCCTCGGACAGGCGCACCAAGAGACCCAGTACTTC. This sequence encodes CASSVALGQAHQETQYF.

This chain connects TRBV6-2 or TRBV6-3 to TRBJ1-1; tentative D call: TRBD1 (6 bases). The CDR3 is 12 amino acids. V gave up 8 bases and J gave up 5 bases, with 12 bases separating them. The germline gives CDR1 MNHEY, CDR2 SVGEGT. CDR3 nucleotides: TGTGCCAGCTCAAAAGGGGGAACTGAAGCTTTCTTT. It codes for CASSKGGTEAFF.